Listed below are T cell receptor beta chains from one sample, sequenced in a study of blood T cell repertoires in COVID-19. Assay used: immunoSEQ multiplex PCR; TCRdb lists only in-frame clones, some missing. The sample carries approximately 250,000 clones, 88% recorded once. Sequenced sample: peripheral blood. These receptors originate from a woman in her seventies with COVID-19, enrolled during active disease. The conserved cysteine and the conserved F or W are not part of the CDR3 here.

j_gene: TRBJ1-4; v_gene: TRBV19; CDR3aa: ASNSGQGDEKLF
j_gene: TRBJ1-1; v_gene: TRBV7-3; CDR3aa: ASSPPQGASLSAF
j_gene: TRBJ2-5; v_gene: TRBV19; CDR3aa: ATGESETQY
j_gene: TRBJ1-2; v_gene: TRBV5-1; CDR3aa: ASSSTGGSDYGYT
j_gene: TRBJ2-2; v_gene: TRBV18; CDR3aa: ASSATSGRVTGELF
j_gene: TRBJ1-5; v_gene: TRBV4-3; CDR3aa: ASSQGPSQPQH
j_gene: TRBJ2-1; v_gene: TRBV6-6; CDR3aa: ASSRRAGLSYNEQF
j_gene: TRBJ2-5; v_gene: TRBV5-1; CDR3aa: ASRGIGLGGGTQY
j_gene: TRBJ2-3; v_gene: TRBV21-1; CDR3aa: ASSKIGTSGRTDTQY
j_gene: TRBJ1-6; v_gene: TRBV9; CDR3aa: ASSGDGRDNSPLH
j_gene: TRBJ2-1; v_gene: TRBV7-8; CDR3aa: ASSLRIAGSYNEQF
j_gene: TRBJ1-4; v_gene: TRBV18; CDR3aa: ASSPYEALVVGGTEKLF
j_gene: TRBJ2-3; v_gene: TRBV20-1; CDR3aa: SANSGDTQY
j_gene: TRBJ1-2; v_gene: TRBV19; CDR3aa: ASREGQGHYGYT
j_gene: TRBJ2-2; v_gene: TRBV7-3; CDR3aa: ASSSGQANTGELF
j_gene: TRBJ2-3; v_gene: TRBV5-1; CDR3aa: ASRAERQPSTDTQY
j_gene: TRBJ1-4; v_gene: TRBV7-8; CDR3aa: ASSARDSLLNEKLF
j_gene: TRBJ2-6; v_gene: TRBV6-2/TRBV6-3; CDR3aa: ASSYPGQGISGANVLT
j_gene: TRBJ2-3; v_gene: TRBV30; CDR3aa: AWSPTDFTSGSMTDTQY
j_gene: TRBJ2-1; v_gene: TRBV27; CDR3aa: ASSLTRQGLSEQF
j_gene: TRBJ1-1; v_gene: TRBV7-9; CDR3aa: ASRPNRGRAF
j_gene: TRBJ1-2; v_gene: TRBV11-2; CDR3aa: ASSPDSYGYT
j_gene: TRBJ2-7; v_gene: TRBV6-5; CDR3aa: ASSPGSHEQY
j_gene: TRBJ1-5; v_gene: TRBV2; CDR3aa: ASSATQNQPQH
j_gene: TRBJ2-7; v_gene: TRBV15; CDR3aa: ATSRVRGGSYEQY
j_gene: TRBJ1-1; v_gene: TRBV6-5; CDR3aa: ASKRGNTEAF
j_gene: TRBJ1-2; v_gene: TRBV21-1; CDR3aa: ASSKERYGYT
j_gene: TRBJ2-7; v_gene: TRBV9; CDR3aa: ASSSAGGYEQY
j_gene: TRBJ1-1; v_gene: TRBV18; CDR3aa: ASSPTENTEAF